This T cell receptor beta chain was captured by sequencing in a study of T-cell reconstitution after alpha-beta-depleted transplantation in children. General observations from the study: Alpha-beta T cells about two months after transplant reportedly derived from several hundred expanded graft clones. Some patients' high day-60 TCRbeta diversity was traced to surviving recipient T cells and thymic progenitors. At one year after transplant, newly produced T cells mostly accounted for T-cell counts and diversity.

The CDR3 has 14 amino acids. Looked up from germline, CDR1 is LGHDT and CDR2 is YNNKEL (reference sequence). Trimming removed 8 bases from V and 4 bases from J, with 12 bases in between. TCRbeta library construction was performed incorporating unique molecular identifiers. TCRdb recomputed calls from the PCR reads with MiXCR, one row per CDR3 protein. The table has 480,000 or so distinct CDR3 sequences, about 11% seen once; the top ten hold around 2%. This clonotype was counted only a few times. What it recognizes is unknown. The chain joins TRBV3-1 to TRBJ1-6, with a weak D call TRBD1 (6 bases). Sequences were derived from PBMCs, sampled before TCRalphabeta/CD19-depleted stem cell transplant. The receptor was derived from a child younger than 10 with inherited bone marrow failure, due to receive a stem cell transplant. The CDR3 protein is CASRRTVYNSPLHF. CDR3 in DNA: TGTGCCAGCCGCCGGACAGTTTATAATTCACCCCTCCACTTT.